One sample yielded the 16 T cell receptor beta chains listed below, sequenced in a study of cytomegalovirus exposure and HLA in healthy donors. PCR employed 60 Vbeta and 13 Jbeta primers. TCRdb's table, derived via immunoSEQ multiplex PCR, lists solely in-frame clones and lacks some. Of about 200,000 clones listed, 86% were seen once; the top ten hold 0.25% to 0.4%. The sample taken for sequencing was PBMCs. All receptors derive from a woman in her 30s in good health and CMV-seronegative.

The CDR3 sequence is CANLQGAGETQYF. The CDR3 DNA follows: TGTGCCAACCTCCAGGGGGCCGGAGAGACCCAGTACTTC. The chain couples TRBV11-2 to TRBJ2-5, with 8 nucleotides matching TRBD1. V was pared by 10 bases and J by 4 bases, with 8 bases of the junction left unmatched. Germline V lookup: CDR1 SGHAT, CDR2 FQNNGV. The CDR3 has 13 residues.

The V call is TRBV6-1, the J call TRBJ2-7, with D possibly being TRBD2 (5 bases). Germline V gives CDR1 MNHNS, CDR2 SASEGT. The CDR3 loop spans 12 amino acids. Trimming removed 6 bases from V and 2 bases from J, with 8 bases in between. The CDR3 coding sequence is TGTGCCAGCAGCGGGAACACCTACGAGCAGTACTTC. This sequence encodes CASSGNTYEQYF.

This sequence joins TRBV29-1 and TRBJ2-3, with 11 bases fitting TRBD1. The CDR3 is made up of 16 amino acids. Germline values: CDR1 SQVTM, CDR2 ANQGSEA. V lost 5 bases, J lost 0 bases, and 7 bases stayed unmatched. The DNA for the CDR3 is TGCAGCGTTCCCGGGACAGGGGGAACTAGCACAGATACGCAGTATTTT. Translation gives CSVPGTGGTSTDTQYF.

The chain is built from TRBV7-9 and TRBJ1-1; D remains ambiguous. CDR3 length: 14 amino acids. Germline V lookup: CDR1 SEHNR, CDR2 FQNEAQ (reference sequence). Between the trimmed V and J ends, which lost 2 bases and 2 bases, there was a span of 9 bases. The CDR3 sequence: CASSLRGSNTEAFF. The CDR3 nucleotides are TGTGCCAGCAGCTTACGGGGATCTAACACTGAAGCTTTCTTT.

The J gene is TRBJ2-2, the V gene TRBV11-2; D uncertain. V was shortened by 6 bases and J by 0 bases, with 8 bases between the two germline ends. Germline V gene lookup returns CDR1 SGHAT and CDR2 FQNNGV. The length of the CDR3 is 14 residues. The DNA of the CDR3 is TGTGCCAGCAGTGTACACGCGAACACCGGGGAGCTGTTTTTT. Encoded protein: CASSVHANTGELFF.

The chain joins TRBV6-6 to TRBJ1-2; 10 bases fit TRBD1. The CDR3 is 14 amino acids. The V gene end was trimmed by 2 bases and the J gene end by 7 bases; junction bases not matched to a gene: 4. Germline CDR1 reads MNHNY; CDR2 reads SVGAGI (reference sequence). The CDR3 spells CASSYAGTGAGYTF. The DNA for the CDR3 is TGTGCCAGCAGTTACGCCGGGACAGGGGCTGGCTACACCTTC.

The J gene is TRBJ2-7, the V gene TRBV2, with D possibly matching TRBD2 (5 bases). CDR3 size: 13 residues. CDR1 SNHLY and CDR2 FYNNEI come from the germline V gene. Trimming left V 11 bases short and J 5 bases short, with 19 bases between. CDR3 bases: TGTGCCGCAGAGGGTAGGAAGGGAGACGAGCAGTACTTC. This translates into CAAEGRKGDEQYF.

This clone was picked up one time. This chain connects TRBV5-5 to TRBJ2-1, with 8 bases matching TRBD2. Germline V gives CDR1 SGHKS, CDR2 YYEKEE (reference sequence). The CDR3 is 15 residues long. V gave up 0 bases and J gave up 6 bases; unmatched junction bases: 5. The CDR3 sequence is CASSLEAGASNEQFF. In nucleotides, the CDR3 is TGTGCCAGCAGCTTGGAAGCGGGAGCCTCCAATGAGCAGTTCTTC.

V and J are TRBV29-1 and TRBJ1-2, with 10 bases that match TRBD1. V dropped 3 bases and J dropped 4; count of bases not matched to a gene: 14. Germline lookup yields CDR1 SQVTM and CDR2 ANQGSEA. The CDR3 extends over 17 amino acids. CDR3 region: CSVDQSETGGRGYGYTF. CDR3 coding DNA: TGCAGCGTTGATCAATCCGAGACAGGGGGCCGGGGCTATGGCTACACCTTC.

The V gene is TRBV20-1, the J gene TRBJ1-1, with 7 bases lining up with TRBD1. The V gene end was trimmed by 2 bases and the J gene end by 8 bases; junction bases not matched to a gene: 2. The CDR3 spans 11 residues. The germline gives CDR1 DFQATT, CDR2 SNEGSKA (reference sequence). CDR3 region: CSARNRGEAFF. The CDR3 region has the DNA TGCAGTGCTAGAAACAGGGGCGAAGCTTTCTTT.

The V call is TRBV5-1, the J call TRBJ2-5; 9 nucleotides agree with TRBD2. The CDR3 sequence is 16 residues long. Unmatched junction bases numbered 8, after V lost 4 bases and J lost 1 base. CDR1 is SGHRS, CDR2 YFSETQ, per germline. The CDR3 nucleotides read TGCGCCAGCAGCACCGACGGGCGGGGGGGCCAAGAGACCCAGTACTTC. Residues: CASSTDGRGGQETQYF.

V gene TRBV15 combines with J gene TRBJ1-1, with a tentative D call TRBD1 (5 bases). V lost 0 bases and J lost 6, with 17 bases in between. From germline, CDR1 is LNHNV and CDR2 YYDKDF (reference sequence). The CDR3 is 16 amino acids. CDR3 sequence reads: CATSRDWGGRASEAFF. Here the CDR3 DNA reads TGTGCCACCAGCAGAGATTGGGGCGGCCGGGCCTCTGAAGCTTTCTTT.

The genes are TRBV5-1 and TRBJ2-7, with D perhaps TRBD2 (6 bases). This CDR3 contains 13 residues. V lost 0 bases and J lost 4, with 8 bases in between. Per the germline V gene, CDR1 is SGHRS and CDR2 is YFSETQ. CDR3 protein: CASSLGGDYEQYF. The CDR3 DNA reads TGCGCCAGCAGCTTGGGGGGGGATTACGAGCAGTACTTC.

This chain connects TRBV28 to TRBJ1-2; D ambiguous. CDR3 length: 13 amino acids. The V end was cut by 2 bases, the J end by 8 bases, with 12 bases between. Per the germline V gene, CDR1 is MDHEN and CDR2 is SYDVKM. The CDR3 is CASSLRGLLGYTF. The DNA for the CDR3 is TGTGCCAGCAGTTTACGAGGCCTCCTGGGCTACACCTTC.

V is TRBV6-6 and J is TRBJ2-2; D not resolved. Germline V CDR1 and CDR2: MNHNY, SVGAGI (reference sequence). V was shortened by 3 bases and J by 5 bases, with 4 bases between the two germline ends. The CDR3 loop spans 12 amino acids. The CDR3 nucleotides read TGTGCCAGCAGTTATATTACCGGGGAGCTGTTTTTT. It codes for CASSYITGELFF.

This chain's CDR3 is CASGSRGGPGQLKDSNQPQHF. The CDR3 nucleotides are TGTGCCAGCGGGTCCCGGGGCGGTCCGGGACAGCTAAAGGATAGCAATCAGCCCCAGCATTTT. The chain is built from TRBV28 and TRBJ1-5, with 7 nucleotides matching TRBD1. The CDR3 is made up of 21 amino acids. Germline V CDR1 and CDR2: MDHEN, SYDVKM. Trimming cost V 8 bases and J 0 bases; bases outside gene matches: 25.